The entry below describes one TCR beta chain. This sample was included in a study of OX40 agonist ivuxolimab in advanced cancers. Generated by immunoSEQ multiplex PCR, the TCRdb table keeps only in-frame clones and is missing some. The sample lists 40,000 to 45,000 clones, 80% occurring once. The sample here was CD4+ or CD8+ T cells sorted from blood, taken in a trial of the OX40 agonist ivuxolimab. This clonotype originated in an adult with an advanced solid tumor such as melanoma, head and neck, liver or kidney cancer.

DNA for the CDR3: TGTGCCTGGAGTACTCCCGGGACAGGGGGCGCGTACGAGCAGTACTTC. It codes for CAWSTPGTGGAYEQYF. This chain links TRBV30 with TRBJ2-7, with 12 bases aligning to TRBD1. Germline CDR1 GTSNPN, CDR2 SVGIG (reference sequence). V gave up 2 bases and J gave up 4 bases; unmatched junction bases: 9. The CDR3 contains 16 residues.